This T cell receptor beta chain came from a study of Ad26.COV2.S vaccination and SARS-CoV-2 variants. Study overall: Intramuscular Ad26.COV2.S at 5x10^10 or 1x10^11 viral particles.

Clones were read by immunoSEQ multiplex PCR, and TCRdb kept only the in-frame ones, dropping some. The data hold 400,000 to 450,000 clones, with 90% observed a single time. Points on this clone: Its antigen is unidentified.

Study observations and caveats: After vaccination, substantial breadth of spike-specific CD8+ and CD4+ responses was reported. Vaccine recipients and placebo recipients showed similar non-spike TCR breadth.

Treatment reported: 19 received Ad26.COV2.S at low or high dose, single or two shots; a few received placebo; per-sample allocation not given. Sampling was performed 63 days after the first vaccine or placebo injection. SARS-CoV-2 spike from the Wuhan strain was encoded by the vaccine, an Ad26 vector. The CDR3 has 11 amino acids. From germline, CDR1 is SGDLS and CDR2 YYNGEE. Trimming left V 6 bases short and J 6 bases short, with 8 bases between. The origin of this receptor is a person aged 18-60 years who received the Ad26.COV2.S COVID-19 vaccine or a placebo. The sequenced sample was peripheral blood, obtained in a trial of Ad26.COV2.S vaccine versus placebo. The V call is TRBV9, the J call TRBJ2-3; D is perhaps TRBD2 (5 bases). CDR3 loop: CASKGGDTQYF. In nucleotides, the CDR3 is TGTGCCAGCAAAGGCGGGGATACGCAGTATTTT.